This paragraph reports one T cell receptor (beta chain). Its antigen remains unidentified. No base-level quality is on record; no much larger clone is a single base apart. Using the deep immunoSEQ assay, multiplex PCR amplified TCR CDR3 regions from genomic DNA. Extracted genomic DNA from each cell subset was distributed evenly across all wells of several immunoSEQ 96-well plates, and each plate was treated as a replicate. For sorted subsets, each replicate PCR was loaded with roughly 0.2 ug genomic DNA, equivalent to 30,000 or so T cell genomes. Purified libraries were measured with a Qubit 3.0 fluorometer, size-checked on a Bioanalyzer 2100, and measured again with the KAPA Library Quantification kit. Every immunoSEQ 96-well plate was sequenced on a separate single-read 150-cycle Illumina NextSeq 550 flow cell. The paper's processing steps were these. Because the immunoSEQ output held only junctional sequences and lacked quality scores, the filtering could not match the filtering applied to full-length reads. To assign V/J genes and CDR3, sequences were annotated using PyIR, a Python wrapper for IgBLAST v1.9, with IMGT germline references. Reads with weak V/J assignments (E-value above 1e-6), missing CDR3, stop codons, out-of-frame junctions, or ambiguous translated residues were removed. V3J clonotypes were defined as sequences sharing the same inferred V gene, J gene, and CDR3 amino acid sequence. To compute the percentage overlap between repertoires, the number of shared unique clonotypes was divided by the size of the smaller repertoire. Three approaches were used to assess repertoire richness: RTK rarefaction, the Chao1 estimator, and Recon v2.1 estimates of unobserved clonotypes. Generation probabilities for all TCRbeta clonotypes obtained by the gDNA method from a handful of donors were computed using OLGA. The immuneACCESS repertoire file appears here via TCRdb, limited to in-frame rearrangements. These files lack a portion of the clones; in checked studies, under half of the deficit traces to unresolved V genes, and the cause of the others is not known. That table supplies the V and J calls and clone size; D and trimming were determined from the DNA. This sample holds roughly 1,600,000 clones; 98% were observed only once. Over 0.3% of the sample is in the top ten clones.

Healthy HIV-negative adults with no recently reported acute infections or vaccinations were included as donors. Every donor was a Caucasian adult residing in Nashville, Tennessee, USA. CD4+ T cells were enriched by magnetic negative selection, after which naive cells were positively selected on CD45RA and the negative fraction was taken as the memory subset. Blood was obtained by leukapheresis, after which PBMCs were separated by Ficoll-Histopaque density gradient centrifugation and cryopreserved in liquid nitrogen vapor phase. Analytical flow cytometry was used to check the purity and quantity of every magnetically sorted T cell population. Genomic DNA was isolated from each sorted fraction and quantified by UV absorbance on a Nanodrop 2000c. Inclusive of the bounding cysteine and phenylalanine, the CDR3 is 15 residues long. The sequence is cut down to CDR3 DNA, 45 bases in frame from base 1. The junction shows trimming of 2 bases on V and 3 bases on J, and the gene matches do not reach 2 bases of it. In the germline V gene, CDR1 corresponds to KGHSH and CDR2 to LQKENI.

The sample belongs to a study of shared clonotypes between healthy human individuals (dated by TCRdb to the early 2020s). Some background on the complete study: The cohort comprised a couple of women and a few men aged 18 to 49 years. For each donor, CD4 naive and CD4 memory were each run on three plates, CD8 naive on two plates, and CD8 memory on one plate. The study deeply sequenced blood TCR repertoires of five healthy adults to estimate repertoire size and the extent of clonotype sharing between individuals. To increase sequencing depth and limit assay-specific biases, different laboratories used diverse techniques to prepare libraries and sequence TCR repertoires. Between about 0.85 and 8.9 billion PBMCs per donor were obtained by leukapheresis.

On the study overall, not on this receptor specifically: Rarefaction of sorted-subset datasets indicated incomplete sequencing despite the large sequencing depth. Clonotypes shared by all four sorted-subset donors showed higher generation probabilities than non-shared clonotypes. The small number of donors limited the genetic and exposure-history diversity represented. Only blood was sampled, and tissue TCR repertoires likely differ from those in blood. Naive subsets generally had larger estimated clonotype richness than memory subsets. Based on pairwise subsampling, the degree of clonotype sharing among donors was expected to be affected by sequencing depth. Roughly 5% of naive CD4, 3.5% of naive CD8, around 2.3% of memory CD4, and about 0.4% of memory CD8 clonotypes were shared across several donors.

This chain is built from TRBV18 and TRBJ2-2, and TRBD1 aligns with 8 junction nucleotides. This clonotype was obtained from a young man in good health. The sequenced material came from naive CD4+ T cells sorted from blood. The sample's cell subset or site label, decoded: CD45RA+ positively selected. This receptor carries the CDR3 CASSPSDRDTGELFF. At the DNA level, the sequence is TGTGCCAGCTCACCATCGGACAGGGACACCGGGGAGCTGTTTTTT.